Each of the 25 T cell receptor beta chains below was sequenced from the same sample in a study of blood T cell repertoires in COVID-19. Sequenced by immunoSEQ multiplex PCR; TCRdb stores in-frame clones only, minus some. The table has approximately 270,000 clones, under 90% seen once. Input material: PBMCs or T cells enriched from blood (not recorded which). The receptors derive from a woman aged 55-69 years who had recovered from COVID-19.

This clone was seen just once. V usage is TRBV5-6 and J usage is TRBJ2-1; D is perhaps TRBD1 (6 bases). Germline CDR1 and CDR2: SGHDT and YYEEEE. The CDR3 runs 15 residues. Trimming left V 4 bases short and J 5 bases short, with 16 bases between. For the CDR3, the DNA is TGTGCCAGCAGCGCCGAACAGGGTCTCAACAATGAGCAGTTCTTC. Its translation: CASSAEQGLNNEQFF.

The chain joins TRBV7-3 to TRBJ2-1; 10 nucleotides line up with TRBD2. The CDR3 is made up of 15 amino acids. CDR1 and CDR2 from the germline V gene are SGHTA and FQGTGA. After removal of 1 base from V and 9 bases from J, the junction contained 6 bases not matched to a gene. CDR3 sequence (DNA): TGTGCCAGCAGCTTAAGGCTAGCGGGGGCCGGTGAGCAGTTCTTC. Translated, it gives CASSLRLAGAGEQFF.

The V call is TRBV3-1 (or the pseudogene TRBV3-2), the J call TRBJ2-1; D remains unclear. Germline V gene lookup returns CDR1 LGHDT and CDR2 YNNKEL (reference sequence). This CDR3 comprises 14 residues. V shed 0 bases and J shed 5 bases, with 8 bases lying between them. The CDR3 DNA reads TGTGCCAGCAGCCAAGAAGGCACTAACAATGAGCAGTTCTTC. Translated, it gives CASSQEGTNNEQFF.

The table lists this clone with a count of one. The chain carries TRBV2 and TRBJ2-3; no clear D. The V and J ends lost 10 bases and 2 bases respectively, with 13 bases between them. CDR1 is SNHLY, CDR2 FYNNEI, per germline. The CDR3 spans 13 residues. The CDR3 DNA is TGTGCCACCAAAGAGCTGTACACAGATACGCAGTATTTT. Its protein product is CATKELYTDTQYF. Full variable domain (remainder filled in from reference TRBV2 and TRBJ2-3): EPEVTQTPSHQVTQMGQEVILRCVPISNHLYFYWYRQILGQKVEFLVSFYNNEISEKSEIFDDQFSVERPDGSNFTLKIRSTKLEDSAMYFCATKELYTDTQYFGPGTRLTVL.

The rearrangement joins TRBV27 to TRBJ1-6, with D uncertain. Germline V gene sequence: CDR1 MNHEY, CDR2 SMNVEV (reference sequence). The CDR3 covers 15 residues. V was shortened by 3 bases and J by 2 bases, with 8 bases between the two germline ends. The CDR3: CASSFRTAYNSPLHF. CDR3 nucleotides: TGTGCCAGCAGTTTCAGGACTGCCTATAATTCACCCCTCCACTTT.

The J gene is TRBJ2-1, the V gene TRBV7-8, with 9 nucleotides matching TRBD1. Looked up from germline, CDR1 is SGHVS and CDR2 is FQNEAQ. The CDR3 has 15 amino acids. J gave up 8 bases and V 1 base, and 6 bases lay outside the gene matches. CDR3 sequence: CASSLGGQGVDEQFF. The CDR3 DNA reads TGTGCCAGCAGCTTAGGGGGACAGGGTGTCGATGAGCAGTTCTTC.

The chain employs TRBV4-2 and TRBJ2-7, with 10 bases identical to TRBD2. CDR1 and CDR2 (germline): LGHNA, YNFKEQ. Trimming cost V 7 bases and J 5 bases; bases outside gene matches: 8. This CDR3 is 14 amino acids long. The CDR3 DNA sequence: TGTGCCAGCACCTCCACAGCGGGAGGGAACGAGCAGTACTTC. Amino acid sequence: CASTSTAGGNEQYF.

The count of this clone is one. V and J are TRBV7-9 and TRBJ1-6, with D possibly TRBD1 on 6 matching bases. CDR1 is SEHNR and CDR2 is FQNEAQ in the germline V gene (reference sequence). Between the trimmed V and J ends, which lost 5 bases and 10 bases, there was a span of 12 bases. The CDR3 is 13 residues long. CDR3 bases: TGTGCCAGCAGCCCCAGGGGAGACTCACCCCTCCACTTT. Amino acids: CASSPRGDSPLHF. Based on the CDR3 plus reference TRBV7-9 and TRBJ1-6, the full variable domain is DTGVSQNPRHKITKRGQNVTFRCDPISEHNRLYWYRQTLGQGPEFLTYFQNEAQLEKSRLLSDRFSAERPKGSFSTLEIQRTEQGDSAMYLCASSPRGDSPLHFGNGTRLTVT.

The rearrangement uses TRBV28 and TRBJ1-4; 9 nucleotides line up with TRBD1. Germline V lookup: CDR1 MDHEN, CDR2 SYDVKM. CDR3 length equals 17 residues. The ends lost 6 bases at V and 4 bases at J; junction bases unmatched: 12. CDR3 in DNA: TGTGCCAGCAGACTTTTAAGGGCGGACAGGGGTAATGAAAAACTGTTTTTT. It is translated as CASRLLRADRGNEKLFF.

As to this clone: At one end the junction does not follow the germline gene, possibly because of a read error. This chain joins TRBV2 and TRBJ2-7; 7 nucleotides match TRBD1. This CDR3 contains 13 residues. Germline CDR1 SNHLY, CDR2 FYNNEI. CDR3 sequence (DNA): TGTGCCAGCAGTGATAGGTCCTATGGGACAGACCAATTC. Residues: CASSDRSYGTDQF.

The CDR3 region is CSVEGPSGRYNEQFF. The CDR3 DNA reads as TGCAGCGTTGAAGGTCCTAGCGGGAGATACAATGAGCAGTTCTTC. V gene TRBV29-1 combines with J gene TRBJ2-1, with 10 nucleotides matching TRBD2. Germline V gene sequence: CDR1 SQVTM, CDR2 ANQGSEA. CDR3 length: 15 residues. The V and J ends lost 1 base and 4 bases, in that order; junction bases with no gene match: 4.

This chain uses TRBV11-3 with TRBJ1-5; 7 positions match TRBD1. Trimming at V came to 9 bases and at J to 0 bases, leaving 20 bases not matched to a gene. The CDR3 covers 19 residues. Germline CDR1 SGHNT, CDR2 YENEEA. The CDR3 bases are TGTGCCAGACATTCCAAAAGACAGGGAAAGTGCGTTAGCAATCAGCCCCAGCATTTT. Translation: CARHSKRQGKCVSNQPQHF.

The genes are TRBV6-5 and TRBJ2-7; maybe TRBD2 (6 bases). This CDR3 comprises 15 residues. Germline CDR1 MNHEY, CDR2 SVGAGI. Trimming stripped 2 bases from V and 1 base from J, with 12 bases between. The CDR3 region has the DNA TGTGCCAGCAGTTACGGTTGGGCGGGATCCTACGAGCAGTACTTC. Its translation is CASSYGWAGSYEQYF.

This clone was counted once. The rearrangement links TRBV2 to TRBJ2-1; TRBD2 matches 15 bases. The CDR3 runs 16 residues. V shed 4 bases, J shed 6 bases, and the junction held 4 bases outside the gene matches. Germline lookup yields CDR1 SNHLY and CDR2 FYNNEI. DNA for the CDR3: TGTGCCAGCAGTGGAGGACTAGCGGGGGGGCTCAATGAGCAGTTCTTC. Amino acids: CASSGGLAGGLNEQFF.

The rearrangement uses TRBV30 and TRBJ1-2, with D unresolved. This CDR3 comprises 11 residues. V lost 4 bases and J 2 bases, leaving 5 bases between the germline ends. Germline CDR1 reads GTSNPN; CDR2 reads SVGIG (reference sequence). The chain's CDR3 is CAWTLNYGYTF. In DNA form, the CDR3 reads TGTGCCTGGACGTTGAACTATGGCTACACCTTC.

The chain links TRBV7-6 to TRBJ2-1, with D maybe TRBD2 (5 bases). The germline V gene encodes CDR1 SGHVS and CDR2 FNYEAQ. Trimming shortened V by 2 bases and J by 9 bases, and 20 bases separated the two germline ends. The CDR3 spans 16 residues. The CDR3 region has the DNA TGTGCCAGCAGCTTATCGGGGTTTTCCTCTGTGGGTGAGCAGTTCTTC. Its protein product is CASSLSGFSSVGEQFF.

Points on this clone: The same CDR3 also results from other DNA sequences found in this sample. This chain connects TRBV5-1 to TRBJ2-5; D gene ambiguous. The CDR3 runs 13 residues. V was clipped by 5 bases and J by 2 bases, with 10 bases between them. Germline V CDR1 and CDR2: SGHRS, YFSETQ. The CDR3 nucleotides read TGCGCCAGCAGTCGTACACCTCAAGAGACCCAGTACTTC. Its protein product is CASSRTPQETQYF.

The chain recombines TRBV25-1 with TRBJ1-1, with 7 bases matching TRBD1. CDR1 and CDR2 from the germline V gene are MGHDK and SYGVNS. V lost 4 bases, J lost 1 base, and 0 bases stayed unmatched. This CDR3 spans 13 amino acids. CDR3: CASSAGGNTEAFF. The CDR3 nucleotides are TGTGCCAGCAGTGCAGGGGGGAACACTGAAGCTTTCTTT.

The chain is built from TRBV7-6 and TRBJ1-5; D possibly corresponds to TRBD1 (5 bases). The CDR3 covers 17 residues. V was trimmed by 2 bases and J by 1 base, leaving 15 bases between them. The germline CDR1 and CDR2 sequences are SGHVS and FNYEAQ. The CDR3 DNA reads as TGTGCCAGCAGCTTAAGGGTTTCGGGGGAAAGCAATCAGCCCCAGCATTTT. Amino acid sequence: CASSLRVSGESNQPQHF.

The V and J genes are TRBV28 and TRBJ1-1; the D gene is possibly TRBD1 (5 bases). The CDR3 loop spans 12 amino acids. The V end was cut by 6 bases, the J end by 4 bases, with 9 bases between. Germline CDR1 MDHEN, CDR2 SYDVKM. As DNA, the CDR3 is TGTGCCAGCAGACAGGCGCTCACTGAAGCTTTCTTT. Residues: CASRQALTEAFF.

The genes are TRBV28 and TRBJ1-2; 7 nucleotides line up with TRBD1. The length of the CDR3 is 15 residues. The germline gives CDR1 MDHEN, CDR2 SYDVKM. Unmatched junction bases numbered 6, after V lost 2 bases and J lost 3 bases. The CDR3 here is CASSLVEGAYYGYTF. The CDR3 DNA follows: TGTGCCAGCAGTTTAGTGGAGGGGGCATACTATGGCTACACCTTC.

This clone was observed once. This chain links TRBV7-9 with TRBJ2-1, with a possible D match to TRBD1 (6 bases). Germline V gene sequence: CDR1 SEHNR, CDR2 FQNEAQ (reference sequence). This CDR3 region has 12 residues. Trimming removed 4 bases at V and 9 bases at J, with 10 bases between. The CDR3 DNA sequence: TGTGCCAGCAGCTCAACAGGGAGTGAGCAGTTCTTC. This codes for CASSSTGSEQFF.

The chain couples TRBV19 to TRBJ1-5; D gene uncertain. Trimming took 3 bases from V and 3 from J, leaving 9 bases between them. The CDR3 consists of 14 residues. Germline lookup yields CDR1 LNHDA and CDR2 SQIVND (reference sequence). The CDR3 sequence is CASSMGLFNQPQHF. DNA of the CDR3: TGTGCCAGTAGTATGGGCCTTTTCAATCAGCCCCAGCATTTT.

The chain carries TRBV6-1 and TRBJ1-2, with TRBD1 matching 11 bases. With 4 bases clipped from V and 8 bases from J, the junction kept 15 bases outside the gene matches. This CDR3 spans 17 amino acids. The germline gives CDR1 MNHNS, CDR2 SASEGT. CDR3 DNA: TGTGCCAGCAGTGGGGTAGTAGGGGACAGGGGGTATCGAGGCTACACCTTC. Protein sequence: CASSGVVGDRGYRGYTF.

For the CDR3, the DNA is TGCGCCAGCAGCGGGACACCCACAACTAATGAAAAACTGTTTTTT. Its translation: CASSGTPTTNEKLFF. This chain joins TRBV5-1 and TRBJ1-4; a weak D match, TRBD1 (6 bases). The germline V gene encodes CDR1 SGHRS and CDR2 YFSETQ. With 4 bases removed from V and 0 bases from J, the gap between germline ends came to 10 bases. The CDR3 spans 15 residues.